The entry below gives a single TCR beta chain sequence along with its context. No antigen is known for it. The record originates from a study of cytomegalovirus exposure and HLA in healthy donors. Study-wide context: Caucasian-associated ancestry cluster membership applied to about four fifths of around 400 genotyped donors.

Germline CDR1 and CDR2: MNHEY and SVGAGI. The CDR3 sequence is 13 residues long. V lost 1 base, J lost 6 bases, and 1 base stayed unmatched. Regarding the study as a whole: As a later analysis showed, several of the most significant clusters appeared to be linked to common viral pathogens. Solely CMV serostatus was available to characterize immune exposure.

Primers: 60 Vbeta forward and 13 Jbeta reverse. This table comes from immunoSEQ multiplex PCR, and its TCRdb copy is limited to in-frame clones, with some not included. The sample records 130,000 to 150,000 clones, 80% to 90% being singletons. J is TRBJ1-2 and V is TRBV6-5; TRBD1 agrees at 8 bases. Sequencing was performed on PBMCs. The sequence was collected from a woman between 40 and 55 years old in good health and CMV-seropositive. The DNA for the CDR3 is TGTGCCAGCAGTTACTACAGGGGGGATGGCTACACCTTC. It translates to CASSYYRGDGYTF.